The 20 T cell receptor beta chains in this list originate from one sample, sequenced in a study of T cell responses to AZD1222 COVID-19 vaccine. Clones were read by immunoSEQ multiplex PCR, and TCRdb kept only the in-frame ones, dropping some. The table has 140,000 to 150,000 clones, approximately 93% seen once. This specimen was peripheral blood, taken after recovery from COVID-19. The receptors here all came from an adult who had recovered from COVID-19.

The chain is built from TRBV15 and TRBJ2-5; D ambiguous. The CDR3 loop spans 14 amino acids. The germline V gene encodes CDR1 LNHNV and CDR2 YYDKDF (reference sequence). V lost 1 base, J lost 1 base, and 7 bases lay in between. The CDR3 DNA reads TGTGCCACCAGCAGAGCCCGGACCCAAGAGACCCAGTACTTC. This translates into CATSRARTQETQYF.

V usage is TRBV19 and J usage is TRBJ1-1; tentatively, D is TRBD1 (5 bases). V was clipped by 0 bases and J by 4 bases, with 9 bases between them. Looked up from germline, CDR1 is LNHDA and CDR2 is SQIVND (reference sequence). The CDR3 has 14 amino acids. The CDR3 DNA sequence: TGTGCCAGTAGTATAGATTTTGGGACCACTGAAGCTTTCTTT. Its translation is CASSIDFGTTEAFF. The complete variable domain, with remaining parts taken from reference TRBV19 and TRBJ1-1, reads DGGITQSPKYLFRKEGQNVTLSCEQNLNHDAMYWYRQDPGQGLRLIYYSQIVNDFQKGDIAEGYSVSREKKESFPLTVTSAQKNPTAFYLCASSIDFGTTEAFFGQGTRLTVV.

V and J are TRBV2 and TRBJ2-1; 7 bases agree with TRBD2. The V and J ends lost 5 bases and 13 bases, in that order; junction bases with no gene match: 8. The CDR3 has 12 amino acids. The germline gives CDR1 SNHLY, CDR2 FYNNEI. The CDR3 loop reads CASSISGSEQFF. In DNA, the CDR3 is TGTGCCAGCAGTATTAGCGGGTCTGAACAGTTCTTC.

The genes are TRBV10-1 and TRBJ2-7; possible D gene TRBD2, 6 bases. The CDR3 is 13 residues long. V was trimmed by 4 bases and J by 6 bases, leaving 13 bases between them. Germline values: CDR1 WNHNN, CDR2 SYGVQD (reference sequence). The CDR3 region is CASSGGDPREQYF. DNA of the CDR3: TGCGCCAGCAGTGGGGGGGACCCTCGCGAGCAGTACTTC.

The gene calls are TRBV28 and TRBJ1-5, with 10 bases lining up with TRBD1. CDR1 is MDHEN and CDR2 is SYDVKM in the germline V gene. The V and J ends lost 6 bases and 0 bases, in that order; junction bases with no gene match: 11. There are 18 residues in the CDR3. The CDR3 DNA is TGTGCCAGCAGCCAGATAGGGACAGGGGTTTATAGCAATCAGCCCCAGCATTTT. Translating gives CASSQIGTGVYSNQPQHF.

The chain carries TRBV6-1 and TRBJ1-6; D gene ambiguous. The CDR3 totals 18 residues. The V end was cut by 2 bases, the J end by 8 bases, with 22 bases between. CDR1 and CDR2 from the germline V gene are MNHNS and SASEGT. CDR3 in DNA: TGTGCCAGCAGTGAAAAGCTAACATGGTTGGCTAATTATTCACCCCTCCACTTT. It translates to CASSEKLTWLANYSPLHF.

This clone was found once. The junction shows a germline mismatch at one end, possibly a read error. The chain uses TRBV6-6 and TRBJ1-5, with D unclear. This CDR3 has 14 residues. Germline V gene data show CDR1 as MNHNY and CDR2 as SVGAGI (reference sequence). The CDR3 region has the DNA TGTGCCAGCAGTTACAATTCCGGGTTGGGTCCTGTGGATTTT. Its protein product is CASSYNSGLGPVDF.

The chain is built from TRBV7-9 and TRBJ2-2; no clear D gene. Trimming left V 2 bases short and J 6 bases short, with 4 bases between. The CDR3 spans 12 residues. Germline values: CDR1 SEHNR, CDR2 FQNEAQ (reference sequence). In DNA form, the CDR3 reads TGTGCCAGCAGCTTATGGCCCGGGGAGCTGTTTTTT. Translating it yields CASSLWPGELFF.

This clone was seen just once. The CDR3 here is CASSAYGTPGHVAYEQYF. The CDR3 DNA is TGTGCCAGCAGCGCCTACGGGACTCCAGGCCATGTCGCCTACGAGCAGTACTTC. V usage is TRBV7-2 and J usage is TRBJ2-7; TRBD2 might be the D (6 bases). The CDR3 sequence is 18 residues long. Germline lookup yields CDR1 SGHTA and CDR2 FQGNSA. Trimming took 5 bases from V and 2 from J, leaving 25 bases between them.

This clone is categorized as medium-sized. V gene TRBV7-9 combines with J gene TRBJ1-1, with a weak D call TRBD1 (6 bases). The CDR3 has 15 amino acids. V lost 5 bases to trimming and J lost 0 bases, with 13 bases between them. Germline assignment: CDR1 SEHNR and CDR2 FQNEAQ (reference sequence). The CDR3 DNA reads TGTGCCAGCAGCCTACAGACAGGTATGAACACTGAAGCTTTCTTT. Protein product: CASSLQTGMNTEAFF.

The rearrangement uses TRBV5-6 and TRBJ2-7, with TRBD2 identical over 8 bases. J gave up 1 base and V 2 bases, and 5 bases lay outside the gene matches. Germline V gives CDR1 SGHDT, CDR2 YYEEEE. This CDR3 is built from 15 residues. CDR3: CASSFGQRGSYEQYF. Written as DNA, the CDR3 is TGTGCCAGCAGCTTTGGCCAGCGGGGGTCCTACGAGCAGTACTTC.

The chain has TRBV10-3 and TRBJ2-3; D possibly uses TRBD1 or TRBD2 (5 bases each). Germline assignment: CDR1 ENHRY and CDR2 SYGVKD. This CDR3 is built from 15 residues. The V gene lost 8 bases and the J gene lost 1 base, with 16 bases spanning the gap. In nucleotides, the CDR3 is TGTGCCATCGGGAAAGCGGTAGGGGGCACAGATACGCAGTATTTT. Amino acids: CAIGKAVGGTDTQYF.

This chain uses TRBV15 with TRBJ2-1; 9 positions agree with TRBD2. J lost 4 bases, V lost 2 bases, and 9 bases had no gene match. Per the germline V gene, CDR1 is LNHNV and CDR2 is YYDKDF (reference sequence). CDR3 length: 17 amino acids. CDR3 sequence (DNA): TGTGCCACCAGCAGATATCCTAGCGGGAATCCATACAATGAGCAGTTCTTC. Its protein is CATSRYPSGNPYNEQFF.

The chain combines TRBV3-1 (or the pseudogene TRBV3-2) with TRBJ2-7, with D unresolved. This CDR3 comprises 14 residues. V was pared by 4 bases and J by 3 bases, with 13 bases between. Germline CDR1 reads LGHDT; CDR2 reads YNNKEL (reference sequence). CDR3 loop: CASSPTGPRYEQYF. The CDR3 region has the DNA TGTGCCAGCAGCCCAACCGGGCCCCGCTACGAGCAGTACTTC.

The chain recombines TRBV4-1 with TRBJ2-1, with 7 bases lining up with TRBD2. Unmatched junction bases numbered 4, after V lost 0 bases and J lost 5 bases. This CDR3 region has 15 residues. CDR1 and CDR2 from the germline V gene are MGHRA and YSYEKL. Here the CDR3 DNA reads TGCGCCAGCAGCCAAGAGGGGGGGGTTAACAATGAGCAGTTCTTC. This translates into CASSQEGGVNNEQFF.

The rearrangement links TRBV19 to TRBJ1-1; 10 nucleotides match TRBD1. Germline lookup yields CDR1 LNHDA and CDR2 SQIVND (reference sequence). The J segment lost 0 bases and the V segment lost 6 bases, leaving 1 base of the junction unmatched. The CDR3 length is 14 residues. The CDR3 here is CASRGQGMNTEAFF. CDR3 DNA: TGTGCCAGTAGGGGACAGGGGATGAACACTGAAGCTTTCTTT.

V and J are TRBV18 and TRBJ2-1, with 9 nucleotides matching TRBD1. Germline trimming cut 6 bases from V and 9 bases from J; bases unmatched to any gene: 9. Germline V gene data show CDR1 as KGHSH and CDR2 as LQKENI. This CDR3 has 14 amino acids. The CDR3 is CASSQKQGAGEQFF. The CDR3, as DNA: TGTGCCAGCTCTCAGAAACAGGGGGCGGGTGAGCAGTTCTTC. The full variable domain, rest sourced from reference TRBV18 and TRBJ2-1, is NAGVMQNPRHLVRRRGQEARLRCSPMKGHSHVYWYRQLPEEGLKFMVYLQKENIIDESGMPKERFSAEFPKEGPSILRIQQVVRGDSAAYFCASSQKQGAGEQFFGPGTRLTVL.

This rearrangement joins TRBV5-4 to TRBJ2-1; the D gene is possibly TRBD1 (7 bases). CDR1 is SGHNT, CDR2 YYREEE, per germline (reference sequence). V was pared by 1 base and J by 6 bases, with 14 bases between. The length of the CDR3 is 15 residues. The CDR3 DNA follows: TGTGCCAGCAGCTTGCAGGGGGAAGCGGGCAATGAGCAGTTCTTC. Translated, it gives CASSLQGEAGNEQFF.

This clone was counted once. This sequence joins TRBV24-1 and TRBJ2-7; D may be TRBD2 (6 bases). With 2 bases removed from V and 5 bases from J, the gap between germline ends came to 12 bases. Germline V gives CDR1 KGHDR, CDR2 SFDVKD. CDR3 size: 14 residues. This CDR3 is CATSDSAAGNEQYF. The CDR3 DNA is TGTGCCACCAGTGATTCTGCGGCGGGAAACGAGCAGTACTTC.

The CDR3 DNA reads as TGTGCCAGTAGGACAGGGGGGGATGGCTACACCTTC. This translates into CASRTGGDGYTF. The chain combines TRBV19 with TRBJ1-2; 9 bases map to TRBD1. Germline V gives CDR1 LNHDA, CDR2 SQIVND (reference sequence). The CDR3 sequence is 12 residues long. Germline trimming cut 6 bases from V and 6 bases from J; bases unmatched to any gene: 2.